The clone carrying this TCR beta chain has only a few counts. The antigen remains unidentified. This sample is part of a study of CD8+ T cells in alopecia areata. Whole-study results and caveats: Sequenced scalp T cells also include alphabeta T cells resident in normal skin. It was less clear whether patients shared TCRs than it was in mice, possibly because of HLA.

Reverse transcribed after extraction, RNA yielded cDNA as the sequencing template. Clones were sequenced by immunoSEQ multiplex PCR, and TCRdb holds only the in-frame ones, with some missing. The data show 100,000 to 130,000 clones, with under 65% seen just once and over 20% held by the top ten. Punch biopsies of lesional scalp, plus peripheral blood, were taken from alopecia areata patients. Input material: NKG2D-low CD8+ T cells sorted from blood. The sequence came from a human donor with alopecia areata.

CDR3 protein: CASSLAGDFRLDYEQYF. The CDR3 nucleotides read TGTGCCAGCAGCTTGGCCGGGGACTTCCGCCTCGATTACGAGCAGTACTTC. The chain carries TRBV7-6 and TRBJ2-7; tentatively, D is TRBD2 (6 bases). Germline V gene lookup returns CDR1 SGHVS and CDR2 FNYEAQ. The CDR3 spans 17 residues. Trimming removed 3 bases at V and 4 bases at J, with 22 bases between.